A single T cell receptor (beta chain) is shown here with its context. The antigen remains undetermined. Produced via immunoSEQ multiplex PCR; TCRdb's table is partial and in-frame only. The repertoire includes more than 2 million clones, about 93% of them detected once, and about 1.6% sits in the top ten. Trimming took 0 bases from V and 5 from J, leaving 17 bases between them. Germline V gene lookup returns CDR1 SGDLS and CDR2 YYNGEE. The CDR3 extends over 16 amino acids. CD45RO-negative, CCR7-selected cells formed the naive CD8 fraction, which excluded terminally differentiated effector memory CD45RA+ cells. The sample comes from a study of shared clonotypes between healthy human individuals. Study-level points and caveats: Non-shared clonotypes had lower generation probabilities than clonotypes shared by all four sorted-subset donors. Generally, naive subsets (rather than memory subsets) showed larger estimated richness.

The sequenced sample consisted of naive CD8+ T cells from PBMCs. This clonotype was sampled from a young man in good health. Some clones in this sample may be carry-over from other donors' samples. V gene TRBV9 combines with J gene TRBJ2-5, with D hard to call. For the CDR3, the DNA is TGTGCCAGCAGCGTAGACCCTGGGTCCTTGGGGGAGACCCAGTACTTC. Translation gives CASSVDPGSLGETQYF.